Reported below is one T cell receptor (beta chain). Its antigen is still unknown. Each TCR beta cDNA library carried unique molecular identifiers. The yield from roughly 1 to 10 million T cells was 500,000 or so cDNA molecules in total. MiXCR, run by TCRdb on the PCR reads, gives a single entry per CDR3 protein. The sample has approximately 730,000 distinct CDR3 sequences, roughly 27% seen once; the top ten hold about 0.5%. This record belongs to a study of post-analysis software for immune sequencing data. Study-wide context: Patients had relapsing-remitting, secondary progressive or progressive-relapsing multiple sclerosis; some lacked subtype. Findings of the study overall: The F measure placed samples prepared in the same batch into strongly shared clusters. Comparison of patients with controls showed roughly five TRBV segments more frequent in patients, TRBV5-6, TRBV5-1 and TRBV20-1 among them.

The CDR3 extends over 13 amino acids. V was shortened by 4 bases and J by 0 bases, with 7 bases between the two germline ends. Germline lookup yields CDR1 SQVTM and CDR2 ANQGSEA. The source of this sequence is a girl aged 10 to 17 with multiple sclerosis. Sequenced sample: blood. The chain employs TRBV29-1 and TRBJ1-5; no definite D call. CDR3: CSVGWGSNQPQHF. The CDR3 region has the DNA TGCAGCGTTGGATGGGGTAGCAATCAGCCCCAGCATTTT.